These T cell receptor beta chains were read from a single sample in a study of T cell responses to AZD1222 COVID-19 vaccine. The table came from immunoSEQ multiplex PCR; TCRdb's copy has only in-frame clones and leaves some out. The table records 150,000 to 200,000 clones, roughly 93% of them present only once. Specimen: peripheral blood, collected on day 0 of AZD1222 vaccination. All receptors come from an adult in good health. CDR3s include the opening cysteine and the closing phenylalanine or tryptophan. D genes are given only for firm matches. Size is omitted from some rows. Given values are once, few, many or a class for expanded clones.

>TRBJ2-3|-|TRBV11-2|TRBD1
TGTGCCAGCAGCTTTAATTCTGAGGGACAGTTGGGGCCAGATACGCAGTATTTT
CASSFNSEGQLGPDTQYF
>TRBJ2-7|-|TRBV19|TRBD1
TGTGCCAGTAGTATAGGGGGACAGGGCAACGAGCAGTACTTC
CASSIGGQGNEQYF
>TRBJ2-7|-|TRBV30|-
TGTGCCTGGAGTGACAGTTGGCAGTACTTC
CAWSDSWQYF
>TRBJ2-5|-|TRBV7-9|-
TGTGCCAGCAGCTGGTCAGATTACCAAGAGACCCAGTACTTC
CASSWSDYQETQYF
>TRBJ2-1|-|TRBV4-1|-
TGCGCCAGCAGCCCGGGGAGATACAATGAGCAGTTCTTC
CASSPGRYNEQFF
>TRBJ2-1|-|TRBV19|-
TGTGCCAGTAGTATTGTTCCGGTCCCCTACAATGAGCAGTTCTTC
CASSIVPVPYNEQFF
>TRBJ1-1|-|TRBV7-2|-
TGTGCCAGCAGCTTAGAAACAGGGAACACTGAAGCTTTCTTT
CASSLETGNTEAFF
>TRBJ2-3|-|TRBV5-1|TRBD2
TGCGCCAGCAGCTTAACTACCACTAGCGCTGATACGCAGTATTTT
CASSLTTTSADTQYF
>TRBJ2-7|-|TRBV5-4|TRBD1
TGTGCCAGCAGCTTGGAGAAGGGACAGCAGTACGAGCAGTACTTC
CASSLEKGQQYEQYF
>TRBJ1-2|few|TRBV5-4|-
TGTGCCAGCAGCTGGAACTATGGCTACACCTTC
CASSWNYGYTF
>TRBJ1-2|-|TRBV5-1|-
TGCGCCAGCAGCTTCGGACCCACGCGAGGCTATGGCTACACCTTC
CASSFGPTRGYGYTF
>TRBJ2-5|-|TRBV10-2|TRBD2
TGCGCCAGCAGTGAAGGGAGCGGGGGGGCCTTTGAGACCCAGTACTTC
CASSEGSGGAFETQYF
>TRBJ2-6|-|TRBV10-3|TRBD1
TGTGCCACAGGTGGGACAGGCCACTCTGGGGCCAACGTCCTGACTTTC
CATGGTGHSGANVLTF
>TRBJ1-4|-|TRBV27|-
TGTGCCAGCCGCGGGGAGGGGTGGTCCACTAATGAAAAACTGTTTTTT
CASRGEGWSTNEKLFF
>TRBJ1-1|-|TRBV6-5|TRBD1
TGTGCCAGCAGTCACAGGGGGTCGAGGAACACTGAAGCTTTCTTT
CASSHRGSRNTEAFF
>TRBJ2-2|-|TRBV5-1|-
TGCGCCAGCGGCCCCTGGAGCGAAATCACCGGGGAGCTGTTTTTT
CASGPWSEITGELFF
>TRBJ2-7|-|TRBV7-9|TRBD2
TGTGCCAGCAGCCGACTGCCAGCGGGAGTTTACGAGCAGTACTTC
CASSRLPAGVYEQYF
>TRBJ2-2|-|TRBV6-1|-
TGTGCCAGCAGTGGGGGTGGAACCACCCCCGTTTGGACCGGGGAGCTGTTTTTT
CASSGGGTTPVWTGELFF
>TRBJ1-5|-|TRBV19|-
TGTGCCAGTAGTGTACACCGATCCATCAGCAATCAGCCCCAGCATTTT
CASSVHRSISNQPQHF
>TRBJ2-7|-|TRBV24-1|-
TGTGCCACCAGTGTTCATAGCTACGAGCAGTACTTC
CATSVHSYEQYF
>TRBJ1-4|-|TRBV6-5|-
TGTGCCAGCAGCCAAGACAGGAGGAGGGAAAAACTGTTTTTT
CASSQDRRREKLFF
>TRBJ2-7|-|TRBV4-2|TRBD1
TGTGCCAGCAGCCAATCCGGGACAGGGGTTGGCGAGCAGTACTTC
CASSQSGTGVGEQYF
>TRBJ2-1|-|TRBV11-3|TRBD2
TGTGCCAGCAGCTTACTTCCCCCTGGCGGGGGAGTTTACAATGAGCAGTTCTTC
CASSLLPPGGGVYNEQFF